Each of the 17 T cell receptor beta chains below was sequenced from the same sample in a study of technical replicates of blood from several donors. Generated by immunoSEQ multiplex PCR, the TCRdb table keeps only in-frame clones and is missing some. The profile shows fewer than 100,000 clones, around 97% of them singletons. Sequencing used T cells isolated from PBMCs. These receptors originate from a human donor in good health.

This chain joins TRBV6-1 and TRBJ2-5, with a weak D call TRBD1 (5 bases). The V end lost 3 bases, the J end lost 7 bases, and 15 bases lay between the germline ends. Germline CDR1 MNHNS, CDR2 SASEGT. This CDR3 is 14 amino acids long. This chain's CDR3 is CASSEQGHGGTQYF. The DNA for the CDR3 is TGTGCCAGCAGTGAGCAGGGCCACGGTGGGACCCAGTACTTC.

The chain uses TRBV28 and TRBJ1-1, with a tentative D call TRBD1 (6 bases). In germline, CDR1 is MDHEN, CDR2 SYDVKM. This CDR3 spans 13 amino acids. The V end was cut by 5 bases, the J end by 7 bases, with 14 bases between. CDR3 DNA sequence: TGTGCCAGCAGTGGGGGCAGGCTCAGTGAAGCTTTCTTT. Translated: CASSGGRLSEAFF.

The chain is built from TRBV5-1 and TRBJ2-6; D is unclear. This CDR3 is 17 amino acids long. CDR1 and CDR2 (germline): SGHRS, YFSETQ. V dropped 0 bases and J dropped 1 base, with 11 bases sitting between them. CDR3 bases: TGCGCCAGCAGCTTGGGGAACAGAATTTCTGGGGCCAACGTCCTGACTTTC. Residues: CASSLGNRISGANVLTF.

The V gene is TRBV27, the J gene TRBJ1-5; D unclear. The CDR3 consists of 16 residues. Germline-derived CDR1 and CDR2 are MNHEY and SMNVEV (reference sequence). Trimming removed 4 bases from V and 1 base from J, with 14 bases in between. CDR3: CASSYVWSRSNQPQHF. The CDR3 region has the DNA TGTGCCAGCAGTTACGTATGGAGCCGGAGCAATCAGCCCCAGCATTTT.

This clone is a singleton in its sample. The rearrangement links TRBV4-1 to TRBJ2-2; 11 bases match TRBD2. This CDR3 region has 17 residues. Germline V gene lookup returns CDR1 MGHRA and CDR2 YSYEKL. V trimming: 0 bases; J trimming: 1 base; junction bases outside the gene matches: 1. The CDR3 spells CASSQEGLAENTGELFF. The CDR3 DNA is TGCGCCAGCAGCCAAGAGGGACTAGCGGAGAACACCGGGGAGCTGTTTTTT.

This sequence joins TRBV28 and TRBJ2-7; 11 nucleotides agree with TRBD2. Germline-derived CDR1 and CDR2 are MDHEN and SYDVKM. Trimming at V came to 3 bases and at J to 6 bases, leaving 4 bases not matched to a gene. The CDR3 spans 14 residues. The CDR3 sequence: CASSFTSGSSEQYF. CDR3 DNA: TGTGCCAGCAGTTTTACTAGCGGGAGTTCCGAGCAGTACTTC.

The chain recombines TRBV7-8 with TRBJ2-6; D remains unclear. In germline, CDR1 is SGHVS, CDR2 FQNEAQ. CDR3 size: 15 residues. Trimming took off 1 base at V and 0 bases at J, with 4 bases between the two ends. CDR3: CASSLGVSGANVLTF. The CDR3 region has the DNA TGTGCCAGCAGCTTAGGAGTCTCTGGGGCCAACGTCCTGACTTTC.

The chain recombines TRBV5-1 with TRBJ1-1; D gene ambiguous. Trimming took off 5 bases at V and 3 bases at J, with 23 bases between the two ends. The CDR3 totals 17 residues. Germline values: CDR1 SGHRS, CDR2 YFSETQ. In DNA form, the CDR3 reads TGCGCCAGCAGTCCTGCCGAGGCCGACTTCGGGTACACTGAAGCTTTCTTT. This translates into CASSPAEADFGYTEAFF. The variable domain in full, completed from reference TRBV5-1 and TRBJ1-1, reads KAGVTQTPRYLIKTRGQQVTLSCSPISGHRSVSWYQQTPGQGLQFLFEYFSETQRNKGNFPGRFSGRQFSNSRSEMNVSTLELGDSALYLCASSPAEADFGYTEAFFGQGTRLTVV.

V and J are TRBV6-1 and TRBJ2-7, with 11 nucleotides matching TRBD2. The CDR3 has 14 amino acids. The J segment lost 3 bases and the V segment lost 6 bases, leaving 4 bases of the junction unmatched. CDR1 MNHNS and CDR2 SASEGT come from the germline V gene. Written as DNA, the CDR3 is TGTGCCAGCAGCCCGACTAGCGGGGTCTACGAGCAGTACTTC. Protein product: CASSPTSGVYEQYF.

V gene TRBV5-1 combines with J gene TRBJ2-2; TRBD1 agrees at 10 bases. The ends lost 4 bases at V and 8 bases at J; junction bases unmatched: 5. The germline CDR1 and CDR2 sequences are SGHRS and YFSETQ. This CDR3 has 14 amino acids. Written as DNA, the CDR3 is TGCGCCAGCAGCCGGACAGGGGGAGGAGGGGAGCTGTTTTTT. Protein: CASSRTGGGGELFF.

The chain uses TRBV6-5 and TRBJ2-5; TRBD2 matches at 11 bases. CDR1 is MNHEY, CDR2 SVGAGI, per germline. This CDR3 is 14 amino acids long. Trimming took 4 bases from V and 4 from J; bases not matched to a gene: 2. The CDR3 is CASSFLAGGETQYF. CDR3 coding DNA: TGTGCCAGCAGTTTTCTAGCGGGGGGAGAGACCCAGTACTTC.

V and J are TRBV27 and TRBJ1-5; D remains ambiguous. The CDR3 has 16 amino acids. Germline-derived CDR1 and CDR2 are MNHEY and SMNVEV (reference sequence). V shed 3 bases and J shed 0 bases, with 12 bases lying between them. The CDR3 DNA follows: TGTGCCAGCAGTTTCTCCGGACTTCGTAGCAATCAGCCCCAGCATTTT. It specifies CASSFSGLRSNQPQHF.

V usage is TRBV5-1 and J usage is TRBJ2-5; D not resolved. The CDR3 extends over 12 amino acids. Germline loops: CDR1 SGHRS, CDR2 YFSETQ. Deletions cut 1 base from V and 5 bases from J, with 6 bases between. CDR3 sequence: CASSLYGETQYF. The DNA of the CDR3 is TGCGCCAGCAGCTTGTACGGGGAGACCCAGTACTTC.

The CDR3 spells CSVVGGKSYEQYF. Written as DNA, the CDR3 is TGCAGCGTTGTAGGGGGCAAGTCCTACGAGCAGTACTTC. The chain is built from TRBV29-1 and TRBJ2-7; 7 nucleotides match TRBD1. Germline CDR1 reads SQVTM; CDR2 reads ANQGSEA. The CDR3 is 13 amino acids. With V trimmed by 4 bases and J by 1 base, 4 bases remained unmatched.

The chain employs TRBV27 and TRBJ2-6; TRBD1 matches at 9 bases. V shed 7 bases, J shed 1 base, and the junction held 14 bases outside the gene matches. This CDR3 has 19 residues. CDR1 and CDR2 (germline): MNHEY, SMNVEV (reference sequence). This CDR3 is CASTILRDRVLSGANVLTF. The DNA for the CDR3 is TGTGCCAGCACCATACTCCGGGACAGGGTTTTATCTGGGGCCAACGTCCTGACTTTC.

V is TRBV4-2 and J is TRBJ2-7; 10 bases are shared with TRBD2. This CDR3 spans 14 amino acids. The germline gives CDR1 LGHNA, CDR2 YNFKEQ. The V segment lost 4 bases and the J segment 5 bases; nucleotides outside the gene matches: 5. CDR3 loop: CASSRVLAGDEQYF. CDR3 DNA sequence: TGTGCCAGCAGCCGGGTCCTAGCGGGAGACGAGCAGTACTTC.

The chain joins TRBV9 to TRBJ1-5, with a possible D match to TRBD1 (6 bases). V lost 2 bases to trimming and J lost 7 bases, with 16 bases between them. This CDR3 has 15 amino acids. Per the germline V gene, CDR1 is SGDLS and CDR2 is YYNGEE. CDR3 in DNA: TGTGCCAGCAGCGTTACGGGACATTCTTCCCAGCCCCAGCATTTT. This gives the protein CASSVTGHSSQPQHF.